This is a list of T cell receptor beta chains from one sample in a study of cytomegalovirus exposure and HLA in healthy donors. Data came from immunoSEQ multiplex PCR; TCRdb stores just in-frame clones and leaves some out. The profile shows approximately 190,000 clones, roughly 86% of them singletons. The sequencing input was PBMCs. These receptors were obtained from a man aged 35-49 years in good health and CMV-seropositive. CDR3s include the opening cysteine and the closing phenylalanine or tryptophan. A D gene is named only where the DNA matches it firmly. Clone size is given for some rows only: seen once, a few or many times, or a class if the clone is expanded.

TRBJ2-1 | TRBD2 | few | TRBV5-4 | CASSRGLAYNEQFF | TGTGCCAGCAGCAGGGGACTAGCGTACAATGAGCAGTTCTTC
TRBJ1-2 | . | . | TRBV6-5 | CASSYSGGRNYGYTF | TGTGCCAGCAGTTACTCTGGAGGCAGGAACTATGGCTACACCTTC
TRBJ1-3 | TRBD1 | . | TRBV25-1 | CASEGAGNTIYF | TGTGCCAGCGAGGGGGCGGGAAACACCATATATTTT
TRBJ2-7 | TRBD1 | . | TRBV28 | CASSFRDRSSYEQYF | TGTGCCAGCAGTTTTCGGGACAGGAGCTCCTACGAGCAGTACTTC
TRBJ1-6 | TRBD1 | . | TRBV5-6 | CASSWDSNSPLHF | TGTGCCAGCAGCTGGGACAGTAATTCACCCCTCCACTTT
TRBJ2-7 | . | . | TRBV7-2 | CASSSSPSYEQYF | TGTGCCAGCAGCTCCTCCCCCTCCTACGAGCAGTACTTC
TRBJ2-1 | TRBD2 | . | TRBV7-6 | CASSLLAGGYNEQFF | TGTGCCAGCAGCCTTTTAGCGGGAGGCTACAATGAGCAGTTCTTC
TRBJ2-3 | . | . | TRBV7-9 | CASIRSADTQYF | TGTGCCAGCATAAGGAGCGCAGATACGCAGTATTTT
TRBJ1-5 | TRBD1 | once | TRBV5-1 | CASSWGTDYSNQPQHF | TGCGCCAGCAGCTGGGGGACAGATTATAGCAATCAGCCCCAGCATTTT
TRBJ2-2 | TRBD1 | . | TRBV7-6 | CASLDRATGELFF | TGTGCCAGCTTGGACAGGGCCACCGGGGAGCTGTTTTTT
TRBJ2-5 | TRBD2 | once | TRBV7-9 | CASSRSGTQETQYF | TGTGCCAGCAGTCGTAGCGGGACCCAAGAGACCCAGTACTTC
TRBJ2-7 | TRBD2 | . | TRBV27 | CASSLLASGSYEQYF | TGTGCCAGCAGTTTACTCGCTAGCGGGTCCTACGAGCAGTACTTC
TRBJ1-1 | . | . | TRBV5-1 | CASSLDSGLEGTEAFF | TGCGCCAGCAGCTTGGATTCCGGGCTCGAGGGCACTGAAGCTTTCTTT
TRBJ1-4 | TRBD1 | . | TRBV2 | CASTQHSQPGQGARF | TGTGCCAGCACTCAGCACTCTCAACCGGGACAGGGGGCGCGTTTT
TRBJ2-2 | TRBD2 | . | TRBV4-2 | CASSQAPGLVSTGELFF | TGTGCCAGCAGCCAAGCCCCGGGACTAGTTTCGACCGGGGAGCTGTTTTTT
TRBJ2-7 | TRBD1 | . | TRBV4-1 | CASSQAPGQVSSYEQYF | TGCGCCAGCAGCCAAGCTCCCGGACAGGTGAGCTCCTACGAGCAGTACTTC
TRBJ2-5 | TRBD2 | . | TRBV7-2 | CASSSKGRTSGNKETQYF | TGTGCCAGCAGCTCGAAAGGCAGGACTAGCGGGAATAAAGAGACCCAGTACTTC
TRBJ2-3 | . | few | TRBV9 | CASSLDTTPTDTQYF | TGTGCCAGCAGCCTGGACACGACTCCCACAGATACGCAGTATTTT
TRBJ2-1 | TRBD2 | . | TRBV4-1 | CASSQAPSGRADSYNEQFF | TGCGCCAGCAGCCAAGCGCCTAGCGGGAGAGCCGATTCCTACAATGAGCAGTTCTTC
TRBJ2-2 | TRBD1 | . | TRBV7-3 | CASSLGQGVRTGELFF | TGTGCCAGCAGCTTAGGGCAGGGGGTTAGGACCGGGGAGCTGTTTTTT
TRBJ2-3 | TRBD2 | . | TRBV19 | CASKTSGADTQYF | TGTGCCAGTAAGACTAGCGGCGCGGATACGCAGTATTTT
TRBJ2-2 | . | . | TRBV18 | CASSPALTGELFF | TGTGCCAGCTCACCGGCCCTCACCGGGGAGCTGTTTTTT